This paragraph reports one T cell receptor beta chain. The data originate from a study of T cell responses to AZD1222 COVID-19 vaccine. The CDR3 runs 14 residues. The junction had 2 bases not matched to a gene; V was cut back by 2 bases and J by 4 bases. Germline CDR1 MGHRA, CDR2 YSYEKL. Sequencing used immunoSEQ multiplex PCR; TCRdb keeps in-frame clones, though not all of them. The top ten clones hold 1.5% to 2% of a sample with about 170,000 clones, roughly 92% of them seen once. The chain couples TRBV4-1 to TRBJ2-1, with 7 bases matching TRBD1. The sample in question was peripheral blood, obtained on day 0 of AZD1222 vaccination. This TCR was sampled from an adult in good health. The CDR3 sequence: CASSQPTGYNEQFF. CDR3 coding DNA: TGCGCCAGCAGCCAACCGACAGGGTACAATGAGCAGTTCTTC.